This T cell receptor (beta chain) was obtained from a study of blood T cell repertoires in COVID-19. Study summary: Nucleic acid was either cDNA or gDNA, and it came from T cells, B-cell-depleted T cells, or PBMCs.

In the original analysis: Estimation of nucleated cell counts relied on the amplification of reference gene primers. Generated by immunoSEQ multiplex PCR, the TCRdb table keeps only in-frame clones and is missing some. The V and J calls and the clone size are those of that table, but D and trimming were determined from the DNA. The repertoire includes 130,000 to 150,000 clones, roughly 86% of them detected once, and 1.5% to 2% sits in the top ten. Germline values: CDR1 SQVTM, CDR2 ANQGSEA. The CDR3 has 12 amino acids. V dropped 3 bases and J dropped 7 bases, with 10 bases sitting between them. V and J are TRBV29-1 and TRBJ2-1, with a tentative D call TRBD1 (5 bases). The receptor comes from a man in his 70s with acute or convalescent COVID-19. The sample comprised peripheral blood. The CDR3 DNA follows: TGCAGCGTTGATAAAGGGGATAATGAGCAGTTCTTC. It yields the protein CSVDKGDNEQFF.